This T cell receptor beta chain was retrieved from a study of T cell repertoires in cytomegalovirus infection. Study as a whole: TCR beta signatures that were public indicated CMV infection and matching HLA type.

This clonotype was recorded at least ten times. The antigen is not known. The CDR3 spans 16 residues. Trimming stripped 1 base from V and 5 bases from J, with 15 bases between. CDR1 and CDR2 (germline): SGHDT, YYEEEE. Each CDR3 protein is one row after TCRdb ran MiXCR on the reads. Of around 81,000 distinct CDR3 sequences in the sample, 35% to 50% were seen once. Findings and caveats of the study: HLA-C-restricted CMV clonotypes gave the most frequent clonotype in two of eight donors. Of the TCR beta families, the public ones yielded a cumulative frequency that identified carriers of CMV plus the relevant HLA.

The chain has TRBV5-6 and TRBJ2-2; D uncertain. Sample: CD8+ T cells from cultured PBMCs, taken from culture after CMV antigen stimulation. This clonotype was sampled from a human donor in good health (CMV status not recorded). Some clones in this sample may be carry-over from other donors' samples. In DNA, the CDR3 is TGTGCCAGCAGCTTGTATACCGAAGGGCCAACCGGGGAGCTGTTTTTT. It encodes CASSLYTEGPTGELFF.